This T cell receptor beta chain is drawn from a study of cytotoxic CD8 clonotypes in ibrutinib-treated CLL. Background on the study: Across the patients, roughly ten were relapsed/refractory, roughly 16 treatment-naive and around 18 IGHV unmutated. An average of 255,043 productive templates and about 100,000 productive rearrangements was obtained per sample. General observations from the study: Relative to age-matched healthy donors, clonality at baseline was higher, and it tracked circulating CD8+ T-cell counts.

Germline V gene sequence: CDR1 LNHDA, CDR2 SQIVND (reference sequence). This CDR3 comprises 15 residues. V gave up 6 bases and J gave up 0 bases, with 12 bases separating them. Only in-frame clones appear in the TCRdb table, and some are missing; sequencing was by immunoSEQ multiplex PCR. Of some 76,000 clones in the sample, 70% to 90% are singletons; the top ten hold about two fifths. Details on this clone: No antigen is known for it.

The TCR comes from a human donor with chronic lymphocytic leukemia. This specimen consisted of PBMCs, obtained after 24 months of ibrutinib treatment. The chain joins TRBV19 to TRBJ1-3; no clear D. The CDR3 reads CASSSRWISGNTIYF. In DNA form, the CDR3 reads TGTGCCAGTAGCAGTCGGTGGATCTCTGGAAACACCATATATTTT.